Below are 15 T cell receptor beta chains sequenced from a single sample in a study of blood T cell repertoires in COVID-19. The assay was immunoSEQ multiplex PCR, and TCRdb's table has in-frame clones only and misses some. The sample contains 90,000 to 100,000 clones, 70% to 90% of which appear only once. The sequencing input was peripheral blood. Receptors originate from a woman in her fifties or sixties with COVID-19, enrolled during active disease.

V is TRBV18 and J is TRBJ2-7, with 9 positions matching TRBD2. CDR3 length: 17 residues. The V gene end was trimmed by 2 bases and the J gene end by 2 bases; junction bases not matched to a gene: 10. CDR1 and CDR2 from the germline V gene are KGHSH and LQKENI. This chain's CDR3 is CASSPSNQRGAPYEQYF. CDR3 nucleotides: TGTGCCAGCTCACCATCCAATCAGCGGGGGGCTCCCTACGAGCAGTACTTC.

The chain employs TRBV5-4 and TRBJ1-1; D might be TRBD1 (6 bases). V lost 0 bases and J 4 bases, leaving 13 bases between the germline ends. The CDR3 extends over 15 amino acids. Per germline, CDR1 SGHNT and CDR2 YYREEE (reference sequence). In DNA, the CDR3 is TGTGCCAGCAGCTTGGCGCCAGGGGTTGGCACTGAAGCTTTCTTT. Translated: CASSLAPGVGTEAFF.

The CDR3, as DNA: TGTGCCAGCAGCCCGGAGATTGAGGAGACCCAGTACTTC. Amino acid sequence: CASSPEIEETQYF. The chain joins TRBV2 to TRBJ2-5; no definite D call. CDR1 and CDR2 from the germline V gene are SNHLY and FYNNEI. V was shortened by 6 bases and J by 5 bases, with 13 bases between the two germline ends. This CDR3 spans 13 amino acids. Full variable domain (rest looked up from reference TRBV2 and TRBJ2-5): EPEVTQTPSHQVTQMGQEVILRCVPISNHLYFYWYRQILGQKVEFLVSFYNNEISEKSEIFDDQFSVERPDGSNFTLKIRSTKLEDSAMYFCASSPEIEETQYFGPGTRLLVL.

This clone has only one observation. The rearrangement uses TRBV6-5 and TRBJ2-7, with 11 positions matching TRBD1. Unmatched junction bases numbered 5, after V lost 4 bases and J lost 3 bases. This CDR3 contains 15 residues. CDR1 MNHEY and CDR2 SVGAGI come from the germline V gene. This chain's CDR3 is CASSFGQGAFYEQYF. The CDR3, as DNA: TGTGCCAGCAGTTTTGGACAGGGGGCCTTCTACGAGCAGTACTTC.

This clone appeared a single time. The chain carries TRBV13 and TRBJ2-3; 14 bases align to TRBD2. Germline CDR1 and CDR2: PRHDT and FYEKMQ (reference sequence). V lost 2 bases to trimming and J lost 2 bases; unmatched junction nucleotides: 12. This CDR3 contains 20 residues. The CDR3 is CASSLSPRTSGGYYTDTQYF. CDR3 in DNA: TGTGCCAGCAGCTTATCCCCACGGACTAGCGGGGGGTATTACACAGATACGCAGTATTTT.

The chain employs TRBV19 and TRBJ2-2, with 8 bases that match TRBD2. The V gene's germline CDR1 is LNHDA and CDR2 SQIVND (reference sequence). The CDR3 consists of 16 residues. The V and J ends lost 7 bases and 3 bases, in that order; junction bases with no gene match: 10. The CDR3 here is CASIQRGGRDTGELFF. In DNA form, the CDR3 reads TGTGCCAGTATCCAACGGGGGGGCAGGGACACCGGGGAGCTGTTTTTT.

The chain joins TRBV24-1 to TRBJ1-5, with D perhaps matching TRBD1 (6 bases). V was cut by 6 bases and J by 5 bases, with 10 bases left in between. CDR1 and CDR2 from the germline V gene are KGHDR and SFDVKD. This CDR3 region has 13 residues. As DNA, the CDR3 is TGTGCCACCAGTTCAGGGGATCATCAGCCCCAGCATTTT. Translating gives CATSSGDHQPQHF.

The chain combines TRBV27 with TRBJ2-2, with TRBD2 identical over 8 bases. This CDR3 region has 14 residues. V trimming: 7 bases; J trimming: 6 bases; junction bases outside the gene matches: 7. Germline values: CDR1 MNHEY, CDR2 SMNVEV (reference sequence). DNA of the CDR3: TGTGCCAGCACCGGGGGGGCTATAGCCGGGGAGCTGTTTTTT. Translated, it gives CASTGGAIAGELFF.

This rearrangement joins TRBV18 to TRBJ2-3; TRBD1 is a possible D gene (6 bases). Trimming removed 6 bases at V and 3 bases at J, with 22 bases between. CDR1 and CDR2 (germline): KGHSH, LQKENI. This CDR3 region has 17 residues. DNA for the CDR3: TGTGCCAGCTCCCGCTACGTGGGGGCTCTTAGTACAGATACGCAGTATTTT. Translation: CASSRYVGALSTDTQYF.

This clone is a singleton in its sample. This chain uses TRBV6-6 with TRBJ2-5; 9 bases align to TRBD1. The ends lost 0 bases at V and 7 bases at J; junction bases unmatched: 6. Germline-derived CDR1 and CDR2 are MNHNY and SVGAGI (reference sequence). This CDR3 spans 15 amino acids. Here the CDR3 DNA reads TGTGCCAGCAGTTACTCCGGGACAGGGCAGGGGACCCAGTACTTC. Protein sequence: CASSYSGTGQGTQYF.

A remark on this clone: The same CDR3 arises from other DNA sequences in this sample as well. V is TRBV5-1 and J is TRBJ1-1, with unresolved D. The CDR3 has 14 residues. Looked up from germline, CDR1 is SGHRS and CDR2 is YFSETQ. Trimming removed 0 bases from V and 5 bases from J, with 11 bases in between. The CDR3 DNA is TGCGCCAGCAGCTTGGCCTCCGGCGGGACTGAAGCTTTCTTT. Its translation is CASSLASGGTEAFF.

This rearrangement joins TRBV11-3 to TRBJ2-3; 8 bases are a match to TRBD2. The junction had 8 bases not matched to a gene; V was cut back by 4 bases and J by 2 bases. The length of the CDR3 is 16 residues. Germline V gene sequence: CDR1 SGHNT, CDR2 YENEEA. CDR3 loop: CASSYRGGGSTDTQYF. The CDR3 coding sequence is TGTGCCAGCAGCTATCGAGGCGGGGGGTCCACAGATACGCAGTATTTT.

The chain recombines TRBV29-1 with TRBJ2-5; the D gene is possibly TRBD1 (5 bases). Deletions cut 6 bases from V and 5 bases from J, with 13 bases between. Germline CDR1 and CDR2: SQVTM and ANQGSEA. CDR3 length: 12 amino acids. The CDR3 nucleotides are TGCAGCGTACCGCAGGGCGGCGAGACCCAGTACTTC. Translating gives CSVPQGGETQYF.

The CDR3 coding sequence is TGTGCCAGCAGGGGCCTGCAGGGGCGCCCGAATCGGAACGATCAAGAGACCCAGTACTTC. Protein: CASRGLQGRPNRNDQETQYF. This chain joins TRBV28 and TRBJ2-5, with TRBD1 as a possible D gene (6 bases). The CDR3 has 20 amino acids. The V gene's germline CDR1 is MDHEN and CDR2 SYDVKM. The ends were cut back, 6 bases at V and 2 bases at J, with 31 bases in the middle.

V and J are TRBV19 and TRBJ1-2; D is possibly TRBD1 (6 bases). The V and J ends lost 5 bases and 5 bases respectively, with 9 bases between them. The CDR3 totals 12 residues. Germline values: CDR1 LNHDA, CDR2 SQIVND (reference sequence). CDR3 nucleotide sequence: TGTGCCAGTAGTGACAGGCCTTATGGCTACACCTTC. Translation gives CASSDRPYGYTF.